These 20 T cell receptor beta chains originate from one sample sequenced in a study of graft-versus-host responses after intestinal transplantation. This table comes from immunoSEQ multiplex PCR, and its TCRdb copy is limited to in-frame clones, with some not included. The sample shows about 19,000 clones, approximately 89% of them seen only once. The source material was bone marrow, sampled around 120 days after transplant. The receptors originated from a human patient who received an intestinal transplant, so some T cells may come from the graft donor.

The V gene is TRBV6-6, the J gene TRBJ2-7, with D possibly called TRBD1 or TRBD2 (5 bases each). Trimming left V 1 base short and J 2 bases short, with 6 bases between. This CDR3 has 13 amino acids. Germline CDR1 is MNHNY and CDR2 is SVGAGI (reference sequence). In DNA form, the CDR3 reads TGTGCCAGCAGTTACTTGGGACCCTACGAGCAGTACTTC. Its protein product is CASSYLGPYEQYF.

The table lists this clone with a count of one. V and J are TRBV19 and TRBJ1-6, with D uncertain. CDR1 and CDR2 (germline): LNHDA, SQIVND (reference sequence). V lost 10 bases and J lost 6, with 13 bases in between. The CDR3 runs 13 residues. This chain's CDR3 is CATMRTANSPLHF. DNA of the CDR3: TGTGCCACTATGAGGACCGCTAATTCACCCCTCCACTTT.

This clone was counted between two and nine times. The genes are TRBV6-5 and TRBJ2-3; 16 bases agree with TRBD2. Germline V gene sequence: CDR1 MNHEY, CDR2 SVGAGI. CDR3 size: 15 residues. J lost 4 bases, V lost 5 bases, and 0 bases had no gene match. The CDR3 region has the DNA TGTGCCAGCAGTGGGACTAGCGGGGGGGCAGATACGCAGTATTTT. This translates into CASSGTSGGADTQYF.

CDR3: CASSIGVGSNQPQHF. CDR3 nucleotide sequence: TGTGCCAGTAGTATAGGTGTAGGGTCCAATCAGCCCCAGCATTTT. This chain joins TRBV19 and TRBJ1-5; no clear D gene. The CDR3 is 15 amino acids. Trimming shortened V by 1 base and J by 3 bases, and 10 bases separated the two germline ends. CDR1 is LNHDA and CDR2 is SQIVND in the germline V gene (reference sequence). Full variable domain (missing parts from reference TRBV19 and TRBJ1-5): DGGITQSPKYLFRKEGQNVTLSCEQNLNHDAMYWYRQDPGQGLRLIYYSQIVNDFQKGDIAEGYSVSREKKESFPLTVTSAQKNPTAFYLCASSIGVGSNQPQHFGDGTRLSIL.

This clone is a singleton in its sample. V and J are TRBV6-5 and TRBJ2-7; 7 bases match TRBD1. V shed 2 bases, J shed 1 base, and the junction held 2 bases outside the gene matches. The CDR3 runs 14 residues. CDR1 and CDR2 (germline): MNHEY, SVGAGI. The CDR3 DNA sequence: TGTGCCAGCAGTTACCGGGACAGTTCCTACGAGCAGTACTTC. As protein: CASSYRDSSYEQYF.

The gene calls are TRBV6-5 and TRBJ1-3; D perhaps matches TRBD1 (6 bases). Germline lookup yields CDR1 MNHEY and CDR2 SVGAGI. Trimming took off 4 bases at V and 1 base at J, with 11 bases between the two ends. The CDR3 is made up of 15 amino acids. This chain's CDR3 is CASSSGGGSGNTIYF. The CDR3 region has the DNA TGTGCCAGCAGTTCGGGGGGCGGTTCTGGAAACACCATATATTTT.

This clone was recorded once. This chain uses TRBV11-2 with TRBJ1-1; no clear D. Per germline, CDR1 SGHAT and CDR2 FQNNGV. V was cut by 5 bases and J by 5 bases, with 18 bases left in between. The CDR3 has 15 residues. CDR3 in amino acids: CASSPLEGGMTEAFF. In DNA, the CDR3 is TGTGCCAGCAGCCCATTAGAAGGTGGTATGACTGAAGCTTTCTTT.

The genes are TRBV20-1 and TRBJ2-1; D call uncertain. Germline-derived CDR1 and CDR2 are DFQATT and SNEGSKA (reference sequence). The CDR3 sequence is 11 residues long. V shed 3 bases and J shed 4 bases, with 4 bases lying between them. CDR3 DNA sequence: TGCAGTGCTAGGCGGTACAATGAGCAGTTCTTC. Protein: CSARRYNEQFF.

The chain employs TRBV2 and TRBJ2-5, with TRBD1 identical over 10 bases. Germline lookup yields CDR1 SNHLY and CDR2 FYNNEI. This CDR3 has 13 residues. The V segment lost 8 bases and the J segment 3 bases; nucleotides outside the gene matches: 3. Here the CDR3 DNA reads TGTGCCAGCGAGGACAGGGGGGAAGAGACCCAGTACTTC. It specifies CASEDRGEETQYF.

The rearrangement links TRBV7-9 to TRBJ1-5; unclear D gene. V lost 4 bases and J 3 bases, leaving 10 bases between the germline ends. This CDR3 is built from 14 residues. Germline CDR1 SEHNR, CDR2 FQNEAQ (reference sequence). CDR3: CASSWAGDNQPQHF. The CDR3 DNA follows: TGTGCCAGCAGCTGGGCGGGAGACAATCAGCCCCAGCATTTT.

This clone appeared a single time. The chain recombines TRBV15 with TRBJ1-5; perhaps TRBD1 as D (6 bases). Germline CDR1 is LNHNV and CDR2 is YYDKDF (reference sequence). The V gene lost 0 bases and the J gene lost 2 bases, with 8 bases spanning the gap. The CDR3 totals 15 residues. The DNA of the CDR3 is TGTGCCACCAGCAGAGATTACAGGGGCAATCAGCCCCAGCATTTT. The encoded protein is CATSRDYRGNQPQHF.

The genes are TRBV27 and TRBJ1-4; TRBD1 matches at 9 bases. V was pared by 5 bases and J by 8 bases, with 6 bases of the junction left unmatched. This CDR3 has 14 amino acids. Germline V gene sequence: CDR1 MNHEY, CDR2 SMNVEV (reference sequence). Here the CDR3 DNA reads TGTGCCAGCAGTCCGGGACAGGGTAGCGAAAAACTGTTTTTT. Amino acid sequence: CASSPGQGSEKLFF.

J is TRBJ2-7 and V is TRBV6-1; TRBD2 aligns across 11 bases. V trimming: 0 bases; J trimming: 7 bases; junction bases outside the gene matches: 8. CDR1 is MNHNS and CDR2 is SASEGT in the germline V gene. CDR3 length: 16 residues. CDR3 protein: CASSEASGTSGLEQYF. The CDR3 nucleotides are TGTGCCAGCAGTGAAGCTTCCGGGACTAGCGGCTTAGAGCAGTACTTC.

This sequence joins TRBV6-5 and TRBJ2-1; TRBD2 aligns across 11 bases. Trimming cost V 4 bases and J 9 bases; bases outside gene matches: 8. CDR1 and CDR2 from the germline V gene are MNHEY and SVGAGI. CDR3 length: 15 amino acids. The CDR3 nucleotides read TGTGCCAGCAGTTTCGTACTAGCGGGAGCGGGTGAGCAGTTCTTC. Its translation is CASSFVLAGAGEQFF.

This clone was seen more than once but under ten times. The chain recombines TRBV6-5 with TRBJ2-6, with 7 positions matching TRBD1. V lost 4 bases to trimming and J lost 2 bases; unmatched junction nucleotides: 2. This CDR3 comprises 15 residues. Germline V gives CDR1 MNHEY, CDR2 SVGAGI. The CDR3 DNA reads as TGTGCCAGCAGTTCTACAGGGGCTGGGGCCAACGTCCTGACTTTC. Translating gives CASSSTGAGANVLTF.

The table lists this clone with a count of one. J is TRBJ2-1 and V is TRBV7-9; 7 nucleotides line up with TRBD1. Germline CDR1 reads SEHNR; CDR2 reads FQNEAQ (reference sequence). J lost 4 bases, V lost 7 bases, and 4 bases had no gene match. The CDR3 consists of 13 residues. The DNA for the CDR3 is TGTGCCAGCAACCCACAGGGGTACAATGAGCAGTTCTTC. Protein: CASNPQGYNEQFF.

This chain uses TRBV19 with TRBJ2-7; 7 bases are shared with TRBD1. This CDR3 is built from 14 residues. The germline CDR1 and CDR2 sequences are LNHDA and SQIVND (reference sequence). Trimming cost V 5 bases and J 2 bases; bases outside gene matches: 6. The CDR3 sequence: CASSPQTGTYEQYF. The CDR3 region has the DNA TGTGCCAGTAGTCCCCAGACAGGGACCTACGAGCAGTACTTC.

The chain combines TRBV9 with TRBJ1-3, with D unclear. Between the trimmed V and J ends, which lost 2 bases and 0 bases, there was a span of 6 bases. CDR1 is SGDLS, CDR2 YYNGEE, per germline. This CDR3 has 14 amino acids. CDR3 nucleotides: TGTGCCAGCAGCGTCCTCAGCTCTGGAAACACCATATATTTT. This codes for CASSVLSSGNTIYF.

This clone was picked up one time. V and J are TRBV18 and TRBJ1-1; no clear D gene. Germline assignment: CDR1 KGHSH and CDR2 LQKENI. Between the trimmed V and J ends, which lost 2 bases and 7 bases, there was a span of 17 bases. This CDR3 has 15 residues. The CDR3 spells CASSPYTVGRNEAFF. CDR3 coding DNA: TGTGCCAGCTCACCATATACAGTTGGGCGGAATGAAGCTTTCTTT.

CDR3 sequence: CASRQGKNTEAFF. The CDR3 coding sequence is TGTGCCAGCAGGCAAGGCAAGAACACTGAAGCTTTCTTT. This chain connects TRBV2 to TRBJ1-1; no definite D call. This CDR3 region has 13 residues. Trimming left V 6 bases short and J 1 base short, with 9 bases between. Germline loops: CDR1 SNHLY, CDR2 FYNNEI.